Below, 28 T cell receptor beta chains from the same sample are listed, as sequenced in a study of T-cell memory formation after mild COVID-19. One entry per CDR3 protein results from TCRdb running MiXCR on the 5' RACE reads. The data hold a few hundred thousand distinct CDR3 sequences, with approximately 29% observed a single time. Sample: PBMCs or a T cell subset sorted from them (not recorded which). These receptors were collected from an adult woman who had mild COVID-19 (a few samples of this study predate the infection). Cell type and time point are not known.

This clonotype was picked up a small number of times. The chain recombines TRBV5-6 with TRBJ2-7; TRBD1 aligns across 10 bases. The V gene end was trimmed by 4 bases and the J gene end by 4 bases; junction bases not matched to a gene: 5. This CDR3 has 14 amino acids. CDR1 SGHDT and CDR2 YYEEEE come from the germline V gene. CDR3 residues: CASSRDRGEYEQYF. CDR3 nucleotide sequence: TGTGCCAGCAGCAGGGACAGGGGAGAGTACGAGCAGTACTTC.

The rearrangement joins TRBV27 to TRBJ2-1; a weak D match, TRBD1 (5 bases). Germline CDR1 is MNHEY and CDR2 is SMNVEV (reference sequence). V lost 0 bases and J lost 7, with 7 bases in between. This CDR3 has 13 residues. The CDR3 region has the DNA TGTGCCAGCAGTTTATCACAGGTGAATGAGCAGTTCTTC. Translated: CASSLSQVNEQFF.

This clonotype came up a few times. CDR3 loop: CSAPPPDRVPDTQYF. CDR3 coding DNA: TGCAGCGCCCCGCCCCCGGACAGGGTGCCAGATACGCAGTATTTT. This chain uses TRBV29-1 with TRBJ2-3; 8 nucleotides align to TRBD1. The V gene's germline CDR1 is SQVTM and CDR2 ANQGSEA. The CDR3 has 15 amino acids. V was pared by 7 bases and J by 4 bases, with 13 bases of the junction left unmatched.

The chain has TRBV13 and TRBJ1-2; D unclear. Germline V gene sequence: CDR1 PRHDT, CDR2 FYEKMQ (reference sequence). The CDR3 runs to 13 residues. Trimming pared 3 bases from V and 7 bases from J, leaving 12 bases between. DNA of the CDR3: TGTGCCAGCAGCTTGGGTGGAACATTTGGCTACACCTTC. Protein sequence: CASSLGGTFGYTF.

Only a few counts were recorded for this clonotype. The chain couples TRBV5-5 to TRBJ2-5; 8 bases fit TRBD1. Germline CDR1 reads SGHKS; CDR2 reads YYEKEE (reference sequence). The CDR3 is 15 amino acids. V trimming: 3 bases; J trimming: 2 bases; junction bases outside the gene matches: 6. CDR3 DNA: TGTGCCAGCAGCTCCGTGCGGACAGGGCAAGAGACCCAGTACTTC. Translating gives CASSSVRTGQETQYF.

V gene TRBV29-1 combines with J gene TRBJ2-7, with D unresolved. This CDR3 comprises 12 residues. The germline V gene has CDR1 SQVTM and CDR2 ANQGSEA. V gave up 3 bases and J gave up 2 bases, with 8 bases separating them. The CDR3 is CSVDSGAYEQYF. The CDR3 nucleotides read TGCAGCGTTGACTCAGGAGCCTACGAGCAGTACTTC.

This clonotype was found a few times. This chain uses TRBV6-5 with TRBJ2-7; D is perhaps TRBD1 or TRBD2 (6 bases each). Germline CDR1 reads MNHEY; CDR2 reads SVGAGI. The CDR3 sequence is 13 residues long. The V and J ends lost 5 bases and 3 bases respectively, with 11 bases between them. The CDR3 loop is CASSAGHYYEQYF. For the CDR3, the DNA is TGTGCCAGCAGTGCGGGACATTACTACGAGCAGTACTTC.

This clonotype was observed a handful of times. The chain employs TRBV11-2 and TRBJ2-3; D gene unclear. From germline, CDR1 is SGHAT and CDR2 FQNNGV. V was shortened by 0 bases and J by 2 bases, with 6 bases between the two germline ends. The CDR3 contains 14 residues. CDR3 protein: CASSLDAATDTQYF. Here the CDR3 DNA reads TGTGCCAGCAGCTTAGACGCAGCCACAGATACGCAGTATTTT.

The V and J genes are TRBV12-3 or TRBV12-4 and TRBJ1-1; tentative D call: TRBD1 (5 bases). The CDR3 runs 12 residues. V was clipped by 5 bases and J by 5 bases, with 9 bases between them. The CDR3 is CASSPGRTEAFF. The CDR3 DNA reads TGTGCCAGCAGTCCAGGGCGGACTGAAGCTTTCTTT.

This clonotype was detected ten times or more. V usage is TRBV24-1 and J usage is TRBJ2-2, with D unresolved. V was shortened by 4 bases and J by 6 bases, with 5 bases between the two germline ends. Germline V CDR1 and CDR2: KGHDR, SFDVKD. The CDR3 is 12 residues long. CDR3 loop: CATSDFPGELFF. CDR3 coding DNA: TGTGCCACCAGTGACTTCCCCGGGGAGCTGTTTTTT.

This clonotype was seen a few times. CDR3 sequence reads: CATSPTRQGNYGYTF. In DNA form, the CDR3 reads TGTGCCACCAGCCCGACGAGGCAGGGGAACTATGGCTACACCTTC. The chain uses TRBV15 and TRBJ1-2; the D gene is possibly TRBD1 (6 bases). The CDR3 runs to 15 residues. V was trimmed by 5 bases and J by 2 bases, leaving 15 bases between them. The germline V gene encodes CDR1 LNHNV and CDR2 YYDKDF (reference sequence).

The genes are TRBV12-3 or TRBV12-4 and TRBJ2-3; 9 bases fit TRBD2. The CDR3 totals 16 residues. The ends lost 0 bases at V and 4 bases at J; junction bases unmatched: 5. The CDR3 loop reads CASSLARTSASDTQYF. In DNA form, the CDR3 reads TGTGCCAGCAGTTTAGCCCGGACTAGCGCCTCAGATACGCAGTATTTT.

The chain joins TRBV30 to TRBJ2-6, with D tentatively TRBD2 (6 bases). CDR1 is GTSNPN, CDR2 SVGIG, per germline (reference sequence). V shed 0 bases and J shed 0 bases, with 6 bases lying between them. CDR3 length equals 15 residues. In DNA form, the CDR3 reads TGTGCCTGGAGTGTACTAGCCTCTGGGGCCAACGTCCTGACTTTC. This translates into CAWSVLASGANVLTF.

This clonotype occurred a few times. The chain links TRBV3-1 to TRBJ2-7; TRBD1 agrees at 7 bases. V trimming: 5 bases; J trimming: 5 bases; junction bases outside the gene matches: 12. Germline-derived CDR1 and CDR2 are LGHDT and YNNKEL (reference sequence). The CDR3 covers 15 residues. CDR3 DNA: TGTGCCAGCAGCTCAACAGGGGTAATAGAGGACGAGCAGTACTTC. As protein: CASSSTGVIEDEQYF.

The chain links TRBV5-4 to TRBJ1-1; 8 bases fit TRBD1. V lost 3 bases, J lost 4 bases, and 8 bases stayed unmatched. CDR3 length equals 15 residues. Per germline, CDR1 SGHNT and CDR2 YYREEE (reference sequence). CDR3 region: CASSSSGGIGTEAFF. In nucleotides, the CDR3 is TGTGCCAGCAGCTCCTCAGGGGGCATTGGCACTGAAGCTTTCTTT.

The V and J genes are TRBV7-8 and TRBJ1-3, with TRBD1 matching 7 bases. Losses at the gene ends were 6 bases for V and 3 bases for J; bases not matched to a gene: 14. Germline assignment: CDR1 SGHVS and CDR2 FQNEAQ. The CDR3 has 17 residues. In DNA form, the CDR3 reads TGTGCCAGCAGTCCATCCTGGGACAGCCAATTTGGAAACACCATATATTTT. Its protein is CASSPSWDSQFGNTIYF.

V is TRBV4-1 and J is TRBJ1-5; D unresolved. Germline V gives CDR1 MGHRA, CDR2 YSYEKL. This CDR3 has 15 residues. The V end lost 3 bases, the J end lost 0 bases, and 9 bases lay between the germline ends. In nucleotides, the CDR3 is TGCGCCAGCAGCCATGGATTGTATAGCAATCAGCCCCAGCATTTT. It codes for CASSHGLYSNQPQHF.

The CDR3 region is CASSAGTDANEQFF. The CDR3 bases are TGTGCCAGCTCAGCCGGGACTGACGCGAATGAGCAGTTCTTC. This rearrangement joins TRBV18 to TRBJ2-1; weak D call: TRBD2 (6 bases). The V gene lost 5 bases and the J gene lost 7 bases, with 15 bases spanning the gap. This CDR3 region has 14 residues. Germline V lookup: CDR1 KGHSH, CDR2 LQKENI.

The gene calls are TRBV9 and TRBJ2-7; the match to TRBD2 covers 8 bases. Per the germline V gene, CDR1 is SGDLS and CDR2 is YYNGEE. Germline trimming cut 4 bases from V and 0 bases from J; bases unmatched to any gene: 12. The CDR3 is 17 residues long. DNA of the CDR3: TGTGCCAGCAGCCGAACAGAGGCCGGGAGGGGCTCCTACGAGCAGTACTTC. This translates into CASSRTEAGRGSYEQYF.

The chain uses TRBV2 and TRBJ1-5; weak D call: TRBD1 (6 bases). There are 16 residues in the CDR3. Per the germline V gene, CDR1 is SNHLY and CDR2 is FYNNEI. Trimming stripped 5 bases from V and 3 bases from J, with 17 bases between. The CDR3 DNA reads TGTGCCAGCAGTAGTCGCTCCGGACAGTTCAATCAGCCCCAGCATTTT. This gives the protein CASSSRSGQFNQPQHF.

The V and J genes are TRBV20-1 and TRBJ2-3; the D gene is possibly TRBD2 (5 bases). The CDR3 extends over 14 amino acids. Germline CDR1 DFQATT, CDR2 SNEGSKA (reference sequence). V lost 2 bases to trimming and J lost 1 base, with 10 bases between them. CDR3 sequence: CSARSDYRTDTQYF. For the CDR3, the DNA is TGCAGTGCTAGAAGCGACTACCGCACAGATACGCAGTATTTT.

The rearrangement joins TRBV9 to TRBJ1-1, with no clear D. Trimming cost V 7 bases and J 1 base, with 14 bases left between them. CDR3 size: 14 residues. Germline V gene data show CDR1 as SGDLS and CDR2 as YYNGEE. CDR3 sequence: CASGRLAENTEAFF. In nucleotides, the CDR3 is TGTGCCAGCGGGAGGTTAGCTGAGAACACTGAAGCTTTCTTT. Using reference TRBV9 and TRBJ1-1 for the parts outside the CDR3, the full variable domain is DSGVTQTPKHLITATGQRVTLRCSPRSGDLSVYWYQQSLDQGLQFLIQYYNGEERAKGNILERFSAQQFPDLHSELNLSSLELGDSALYFCASGRLAENTEAFFGQGTRLTVV.

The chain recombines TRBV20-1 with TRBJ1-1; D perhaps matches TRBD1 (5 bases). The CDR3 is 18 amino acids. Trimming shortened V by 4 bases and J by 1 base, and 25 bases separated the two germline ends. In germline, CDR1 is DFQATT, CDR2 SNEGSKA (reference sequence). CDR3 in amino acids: CSATRTNGRIGWNTEAFF. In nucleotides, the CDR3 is TGCAGTGCTACCAGGACAAACGGGAGGATCGGGTGGAACACTGAAGCTTTCTTT.

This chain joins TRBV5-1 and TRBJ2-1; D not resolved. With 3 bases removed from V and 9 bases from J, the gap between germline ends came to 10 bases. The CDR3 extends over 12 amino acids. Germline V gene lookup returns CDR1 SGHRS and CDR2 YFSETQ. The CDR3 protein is CASSSQQVEQFF. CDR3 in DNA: TGCGCCAGCAGCTCTCAGCAGGTTGAGCAGTTCTTC.

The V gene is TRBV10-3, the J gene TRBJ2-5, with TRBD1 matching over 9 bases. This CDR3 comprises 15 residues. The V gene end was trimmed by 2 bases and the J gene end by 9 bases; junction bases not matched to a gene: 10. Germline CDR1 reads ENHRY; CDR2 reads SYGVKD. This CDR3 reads CAISEPQGAGGAQYF. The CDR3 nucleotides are TGTGCCATCAGTGAGCCACAGGGGGCCGGGGGTGCCCAGTACTTC.

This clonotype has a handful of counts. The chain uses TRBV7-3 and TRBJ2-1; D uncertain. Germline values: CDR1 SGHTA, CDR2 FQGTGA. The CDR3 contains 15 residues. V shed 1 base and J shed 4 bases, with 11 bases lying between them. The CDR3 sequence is CASSLRSQPYNEQFF. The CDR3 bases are TGTGCCAGCAGCTTAAGAAGTCAGCCGTACAATGAGCAGTTCTTC.

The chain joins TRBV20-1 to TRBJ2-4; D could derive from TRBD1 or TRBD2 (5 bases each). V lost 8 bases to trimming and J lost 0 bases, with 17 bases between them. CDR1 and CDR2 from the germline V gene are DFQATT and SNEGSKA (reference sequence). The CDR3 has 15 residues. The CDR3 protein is CSSSGAPRAKNIQYF. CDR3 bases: TGCAGTTCTTCCGGGGCCCCGCGAGCCAAAAACATTCAGTACTTC.

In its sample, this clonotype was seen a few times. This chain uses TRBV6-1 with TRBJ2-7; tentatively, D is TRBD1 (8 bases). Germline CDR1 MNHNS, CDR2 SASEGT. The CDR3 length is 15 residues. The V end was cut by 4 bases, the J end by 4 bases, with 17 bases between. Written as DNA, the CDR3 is TGTGCCAGCAGTGTTAACAGGGGGGAGGGTTACGAGCAGTACTTC. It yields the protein CASSVNRGEGYEQYF.